Reported below is one T cell receptor (beta chain). The data belong to a study of OX40 agonist ivuxolimab in advanced cancers. Looking at the study overall: Earlier anti-PD-1, anti-PD-L1 or anti-CTLA-4 therapy was permitted; 30% to 45% had received some.

The protocol was immunoSEQ multiplex PCR, while the TCRdb copy is restricted to in-frame clones and leaves out a portion. The table shows around 51,000 clones, with 80% to 85% occurring only once. Germline loops: CDR1 SGHAT, CDR2 FQNNGV. With 5 bases removed from V and 2 bases from J, the gap between germline ends came to 18 bases. This CDR3 spans 16 amino acids. This TCR was sampled from an adult with an advanced solid tumor such as melanoma, head and neck, liver or kidney cancer. V gene TRBV11-2 combines with J gene TRBJ2-5; TRBD2 is a possible D gene (6 bases). The sequences come from CD4+ or CD8+ T cells sorted from blood, collected in a trial of the OX40 agonist ivuxolimab. In nucleotides, the CDR3 is TGTGCCAGCAGCGGTCGGGGGACGGGGCCTCAAGAGACCCAGTACTTC. Its translation is CASSGRGTGPQETQYF.